This entry concerns a single TCR beta chain. This sample was included in a study of blood T cell repertoires in COVID-19. Assay used: immunoSEQ multiplex PCR; TCRdb lists only in-frame clones, some missing. The data hold under 250,000 clones, with 82% observed a single time. Donors in Cohort 3 who had recovered were those with two negative PCRs, healthcare professional clearance, or resolution of their symptoms. This CDR3 contains 12 residues. Trimming took off 7 bases at V and 6 bases at J, with 9 bases between the two ends. Looked up from germline, CDR1 is SNHLY and CDR2 is FYNNEI. V usage is TRBV2 and J usage is TRBJ2-2; D not certain. This sequence was found in a woman aged 60-70 years who had recovered from COVID-19. The sample consisted of PBMCs or T cells enriched from blood (not recorded which). The CDR3: CASTTDAGELFF. CDR3 bases: TGTGCCAGCACCACAGATGCCGGGGAGCTGTTTTTT.